The next 25 T cell receptor beta chains were all read from a single sample in a study of PD-1 blockade in classical Hodgkin lymphoma. Exposure to brentuximab vedotin varied, and each patient had relapsed following autologous stem cell transplantation. Using immunoSEQ multiplex PCR, the repertoire was profiled, and TCRdb retains in-frame clones only, with some absent. The sample lists about 150,000 clones; approximately 81% were seen once. The sample here was peripheral blood mononuclear cells (PBMCs), taken before the second cycle of nivolumab. All receptors derive from a human donor with classical Hodgkin lymphoma.

With regard to this clone: In the same sample, other DNA sequences code for this CDR3. This chain links TRBV19 with TRBJ2-7; 9 bases match TRBD1. Germline V gene lookup returns CDR1 LNHDA and CDR2 SQIVND (reference sequence). This CDR3 contains 14 residues. J gave up 1 base and V 3 bases, and 1 base lay outside the gene matches. The CDR3 sequence is CASSIGTGSYEQYF. The CDR3 DNA follows: TGTGCCAGTAGTATTGGGACAGGGTCCTACGAGCAGTACTTC.

This rearrangement joins TRBV6-4 to TRBJ1-4, with D hard to call. This CDR3 has 15 amino acids. V lost 0 bases and J 7 bases, leaving 12 bases between the germline ends. The germline CDR1 and CDR2 sequences are MRHNA and SNTAGT. CDR3 DNA sequence: TGTGCCAGCAGTGACTCGAAAGGTTTACGTGAAAAACTGTTTTTT. Protein sequence: CASSDSKGLREKLFF.

This chain uses TRBV9 with TRBJ2-1; TRBD1 matches at 7 bases. CDR3 size: 14 residues. J lost 3 bases, V lost 4 bases, and 4 bases had no gene match. Per germline, CDR1 SGDLS and CDR2 YYNGEE. The CDR3 here is CASSPGTDYNEQFF. The CDR3 DNA follows: TGTGCCAGCAGCCCCGGGACAGACTACAATGAGCAGTTCTTC.

V usage is TRBV10-3 and J usage is TRBJ1-2, with D maybe TRBD1 (6 bases). The CDR3 covers 15 residues. Trimming removed 4 bases at V and 2 bases at J, with 14 bases between. Looked up from germline, CDR1 is ENHRY and CDR2 is SYGVKD. This CDR3 reads CAISASQGRNYGYTF. In DNA, the CDR3 is TGTGCCATCAGTGCCTCACAGGGCCGGAACTATGGCTACACCTTC.

The V and J genes are TRBV7-6 and TRBJ1-4; 7 positions match TRBD1. Germline V lookup: CDR1 SGHVS, CDR2 FNYEAQ. CDR3 length: 16 residues. With 1 base clipped from V and 6 bases from J, the junction kept 8 bases outside the gene matches. CDR3 in amino acids: CASSLDWGGGDEKLFF. The DNA for the CDR3 is TGTGCCAGCAGCTTAGATTGGGGAGGGGGCGATGAAAAACTGTTTTTT.

V and J are TRBV14 and TRBJ2-5, with D hard to call. Looked up from germline, CDR1 is SGHDN and CDR2 is FVKESK. The V and J ends lost 0 bases and 5 bases respectively, with 13 bases between them. The CDR3 length is 15 residues. CDR3 protein: CASSQERAPVETQYF. CDR3 in DNA: TGTGCCAGCAGCCAAGAAAGGGCTCCCGTTGAGACCCAGTACTTC.

This sequence joins TRBV7-9 and TRBJ1-1, with D hard to call. The CDR3 spans 15 residues. Trimming removed 1 base at V and 0 bases at J, with 9 bases between. CDR1 is SEHNR and CDR2 is FQNEAQ in the germline V gene (reference sequence). In DNA, the CDR3 is TGTGCCAGCAGCTTAGATGCTGCTATGAACACTGAAGCTTTCTTT. Translated: CASSLDAAMNTEAFF.

Comments on this clone: A junction boundary mismatches the germline segment, possibly from a read error. The gene calls are TRBV5-4 and TRBJ2-3; TRBD2 matches 13 bases. Germline V gives CDR1 SGHNT, CDR2 YYREEE (reference sequence). CDR3 length: 16 amino acids. CDR3 in amino acids: CASSLGLAGYTNTQYF. The CDR3 DNA follows: TGTGCCAGCAGCCTGGGACTAGCGGGGTACACAAATACGCAGTATTTT.

The rearrangement uses TRBV6-5 and TRBJ1-2, with no clear D. Trimming removed 2 bases from V and 8 bases from J, with 12 bases in between. The germline V gene encodes CDR1 MNHEY and CDR2 SVGAGI. The CDR3 runs 13 residues. The DNA for the CDR3 is TGTGCCAGCAGTTACGGGTGGGCGGGGGGCTACACCTTC. It encodes CASSYGWAGGYTF.

The table lists this clone with a count of one. The rearrangement links TRBV10-3 to TRBJ2-1; 7 bases map to TRBD1. The CDR3 consists of 13 residues. V was pared by 10 bases and J by 8 bases, with 11 bases of the junction left unmatched. CDR1 is ENHRY, CDR2 SYGVKD, per germline. The CDR3 DNA sequence: TGTGCCAGCCGAGGGACAGTTAACGATGAGCAGTTCTTC. Its translation: CASRGTVNDEQFF.

This clone came up a few times. The chain couples TRBV19 to TRBJ1-1, with D possibly TRBD1 on 5 matching bases. The germline V and J ends were trimmed by 6 bases and 0 bases, with 20 bases remaining between them. Germline loops: CDR1 LNHDA, CDR2 SQIVND (reference sequence). The CDR3 extends over 17 amino acids. In DNA, the CDR3 is TGTGCCAGTAGGTGGGGGGATAAAGATCTCATGAACACTGAAGCTTTCTTT. The encoded protein is CASRWGDKDLMNTEAFF.

The genes are TRBV6-6 and TRBJ2-7, with D maybe TRBD2 (5 bases). Germline V gives CDR1 MNHNY, CDR2 SVGAGI (reference sequence). This CDR3 is built from 14 residues. Trimming took 5 bases from V and 4 from J, leaving 15 bases between them. This CDR3 is CASSVSGEGYEQYF. The CDR3 DNA reads TGTGCCAGCAGTGTGTCTGGAGAGGGATACGAGCAGTACTTC.

The chain is built from TRBV5-4 and TRBJ1-4; D gene ambiguous. Germline V gene lookup returns CDR1 SGHNT and CDR2 YYREEE (reference sequence). Trimming cost V 0 bases and J 4 bases, with 7 bases left between them. The CDR3 consists of 14 residues. DNA for the CDR3: TGTGCCAGCAGCTTGGGGGCGATTAATGAAAAACTGTTTTTT. Amino acids: CASSLGAINEKLFF.

The V and J genes are TRBV6-5 and TRBJ2-7, with 9 bases aligning to TRBD1. The CDR3 spans 15 residues. V lost 2 bases and J lost 4; bases outside the gene matches: 6. Germline-derived CDR1 and CDR2 are MNHEY and SVGAGI. DNA for the CDR3: TGTGCCAGCAGTTACCCCGGGACAGGGAGGTACGAGCAGTACTTC. Its translation: CASSYPGTGRYEQYF.

This chain links TRBV27 with TRBJ1-5; D perhaps matches TRBD1 (6 bases). Trimming pared 6 bases from V and 6 bases from J, leaving 9 bases between. CDR3 length: 12 residues. Germline V CDR1 and CDR2: MNHEY, SMNVEV (reference sequence). The CDR3 loop is CASRQQGQPQHF. CDR3 nucleotides: TGTGCCAGCAGGCAACAGGGTCAGCCCCAGCATTTT.

V usage is TRBV9 and J usage is TRBJ2-3; D not resolved. V was cut by 3 bases and J by 0 bases, with 20 bases left in between. Germline values: CDR1 SGDLS, CDR2 YYNGEE. The CDR3 totals 18 residues. The CDR3 region is CASSARQAQLSSTDTQYF. CDR3 coding DNA: TGTGCCAGCAGCGCCCGCCAGGCCCAACTTTCTAGCACAGATACGCAGTATTTT.

The V call is TRBV27, the J call TRBJ1-2; D is undetermined. Between the trimmed V and J ends, which lost 8 bases and 3 bases, there was a span of 13 bases. The CDR3 is 13 residues long. Germline V gene sequence: CDR1 MNHEY, CDR2 SMNVEV (reference sequence). The CDR3, as DNA: TGTGCCAGCGGATTCGTTGGAGACTATGGCTACACCTTC. This translates into CASGFVGDYGYTF.

This rearrangement joins TRBV6-5 to TRBJ1-1; 7 nucleotides align to TRBD1. CDR1 is MNHEY and CDR2 is SVGAGI in the germline V gene. This CDR3 is 13 amino acids long. The V gene end was trimmed by 7 bases and the J gene end by 6 bases; junction bases not matched to a gene: 8. CDR3 sequence reads: CASTDRENSEAFF. The CDR3 DNA follows: TGTGCCAGCACCGACAGGGAAAACTCTGAAGCTTTCTTT.

This clone was seen only a few times. The chain carries TRBV6-6 and TRBJ1-4; 11 bases are a match to TRBD1. The V and J ends lost 6 bases and 6 bases, in that order; junction bases with no gene match: 9. Germline CDR1 and CDR2: MNHNY and SVGAGI (reference sequence). This CDR3 is 16 amino acids long. As DNA, the CDR3 is TGTGCCAGCAGGTCCCAGGGGGGACAGGGGGATGAAAAACTGTTTTTT. Encoded protein: CASRSQGGQGDEKLFF.

The gene calls are TRBV5-1 and TRBJ2-2; weak D call: TRBD1 (5 bases). From germline, CDR1 is SGHRS and CDR2 YFSETQ. V was cut by 2 bases and J by 8 bases, with 13 bases left in between. The CDR3 sequence is 14 residues long. The CDR3 region is CASSFRADRGELFF. DNA of the CDR3: TGCGCCAGCAGCTTCCGGGCCGACAGAGGGGAGCTGTTTTTT. The variable domain in full, completed from reference TRBV5-1 and TRBJ2-2, reads KAGVTQTPRYLIKTRGQQVTLSCSPISGHRSVSWYQQTPGQGLQFLFEYFSETQRNKGNFPGRFSGRQFSNSRSEMNVSTLELGDSALYLCASSFRADRGELFFGEGSRLTVL.

The chain employs TRBV18 and TRBJ1-5, with D unresolved. Germline assignment: CDR1 KGHSH and CDR2 LQKENI. V was shortened by 2 bases and J by 0 bases, with 20 bases between the two germline ends. The CDR3 spans 19 residues. This CDR3 is CASSPYRSRSYDSNQPQHF. CDR3 sequence (DNA): TGTGCCAGCTCACCATACCGAAGTCGGAGTTACGATAGCAATCAGCCCCAGCATTTT.

This chain links TRBV9 with TRBJ1-1; 7 bases are shared with TRBD1. After removal of 4 bases from V and 4 bases from J, the junction contained 7 bases not matched to a gene. This CDR3 region has 14 residues. CDR1 is SGDLS, CDR2 YYNGEE, per germline. The CDR3: CASSPPYRGTEAFF. CDR3 coding DNA: TGTGCCAGCAGCCCTCCTTACAGGGGCACTGAAGCTTTCTTT.

The table lists this clone with a few counts. This rearrangement joins TRBV29-1 to TRBJ2-1, with TRBD2 identical over 7 bases. Trimming cost V 4 bases and J 3 bases; bases outside gene matches: 12. The CDR3 runs 16 residues. Germline V gives CDR1 SQVTM, CDR2 ANQGSEA. CDR3 in amino acids: CSVAVASGTYYNEQFF. The DNA for the CDR3 is TGCAGCGTTGCGGTGGCTAGCGGAACCTACTACAATGAGCAGTTCTTC.

Concerning this clone: At one end the junction does not follow the germline gene, possibly because of a read error. V usage is TRBV7-2 and J usage is TRBJ1-2; D unclear. The CDR3 has 8 residues. Germline CDR1 is SGHTA and CDR2 is FQGNSA. In DNA, the CDR3 is TGTGCCAGCAGCTTTGACTCCTTC. Protein: CASSFDSF.

By share of the sample, this clone is medium-sized. The CDR3 DNA is TGTGCCAGCAGCTTGGGACTAGCGGGGGGCAATGAGCAGTTCTTC. Its protein product is CASSLGLAGGNEQFF. The chain links TRBV5-6 to TRBJ2-1, with TRBD2 matching 13 bases. Unmatched junction bases numbered 0, after V lost 0 bases and J lost 6 bases. CDR1 and CDR2 from the germline V gene are SGHDT and YYEEEE. The CDR3 is made up of 15 amino acids.